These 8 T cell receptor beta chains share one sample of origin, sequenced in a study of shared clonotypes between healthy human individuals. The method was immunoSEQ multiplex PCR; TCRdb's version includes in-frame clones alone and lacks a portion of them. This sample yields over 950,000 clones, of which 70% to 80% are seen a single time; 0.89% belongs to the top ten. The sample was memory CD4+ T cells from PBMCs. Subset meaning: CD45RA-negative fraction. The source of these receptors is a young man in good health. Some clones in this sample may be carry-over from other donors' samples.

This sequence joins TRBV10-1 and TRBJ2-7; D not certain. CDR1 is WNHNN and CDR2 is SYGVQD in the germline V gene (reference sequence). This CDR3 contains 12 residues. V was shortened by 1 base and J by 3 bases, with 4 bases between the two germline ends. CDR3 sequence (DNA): TGCGCCAGCAGTGAGTGGGGCTACGAGCAGTACTTC. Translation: CASSEWGYEQYF.

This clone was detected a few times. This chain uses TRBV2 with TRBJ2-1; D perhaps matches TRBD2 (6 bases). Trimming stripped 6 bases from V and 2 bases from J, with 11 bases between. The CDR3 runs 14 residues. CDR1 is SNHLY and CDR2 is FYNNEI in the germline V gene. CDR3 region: CASRRTTPYNEQFF. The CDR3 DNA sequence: TGTGCCAGCAGGAGGACTACCCCCTACAATGAGCAGTTCTTC.

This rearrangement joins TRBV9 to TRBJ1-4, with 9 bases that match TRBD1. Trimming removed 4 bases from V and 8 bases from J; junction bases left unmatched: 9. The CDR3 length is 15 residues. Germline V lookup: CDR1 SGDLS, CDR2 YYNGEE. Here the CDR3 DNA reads TGTGCCAGCAGCTCCGGACAGGGGAAAAAGGAAAAACTGTTTTTT. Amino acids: CASSSGQGKKEKLFF. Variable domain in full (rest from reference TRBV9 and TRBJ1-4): DSGVTQTPKHLITATGQRVTLRCSPRSGDLSVYWYQQSLDQGLQFLIQYYNGEERAKGNILERFSAQQFPDLHSELNLSSLELGDSALYFCASSSGQGKKEKLFFGSGTQLSVL.

The CDR3 DNA sequence: TGTGCCAGCAGCCCCTGGACAGGTGCGGGCCAAGAGACCCAGTACTTC. Translating gives CASSPWTGAGQETQYF. The chain uses TRBV7-9 and TRBJ2-5; 7 nucleotides align to TRBD1. This CDR3 is 16 amino acids long. Germline V gene sequence: CDR1 SEHNR, CDR2 FQNEAQ (reference sequence). V gave up 5 bases and J gave up 1 base; unmatched junction bases: 10.

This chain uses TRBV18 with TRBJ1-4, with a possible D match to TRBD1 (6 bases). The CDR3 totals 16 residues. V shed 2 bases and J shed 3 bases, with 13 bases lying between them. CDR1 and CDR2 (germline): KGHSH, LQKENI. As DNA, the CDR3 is TGTGCCAGCTCACCAAGTTTAGGGGGGCCTAATGAAAAACTGTTTTTT. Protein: CASSPSLGGPNEKLFF.

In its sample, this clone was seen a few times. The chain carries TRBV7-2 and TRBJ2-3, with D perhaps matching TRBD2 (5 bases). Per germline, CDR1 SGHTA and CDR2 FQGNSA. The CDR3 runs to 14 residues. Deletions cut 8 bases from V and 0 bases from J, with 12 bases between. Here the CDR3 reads CASRKRSSTDTQYF. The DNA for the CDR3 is TGTGCCAGCCGTAAGCGGTCTAGCACAGATACGCAGTATTTT.

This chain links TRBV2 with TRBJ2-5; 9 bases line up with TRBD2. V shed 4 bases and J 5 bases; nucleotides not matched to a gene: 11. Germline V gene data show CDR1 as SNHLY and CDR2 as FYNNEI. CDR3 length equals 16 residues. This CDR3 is CASSAVAGGPGETQYF. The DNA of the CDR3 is TGTGCCAGCAGTGCCGTTGCGGGAGGGCCGGGTGAGACCCAGTACTTC.

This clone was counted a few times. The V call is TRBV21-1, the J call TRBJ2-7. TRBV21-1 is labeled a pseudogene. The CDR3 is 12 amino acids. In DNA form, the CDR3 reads TGTGCCAGCAGCGGAGAACAGTACGAGCAGTACTTC. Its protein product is CASSGEQYEQYF.